This TCR beta chain was captured in a study of blood T cell repertoires in COVID-19. Turning to the study itself: Nucleic acid was either cDNA or gDNA, and it came from T cells, B-cell-depleted T cells, or PBMCs.

The CDR3 has 14 amino acids. The V and J ends lost 4 bases and 0 bases respectively, with 7 bases between them. Germline-derived CDR1 and CDR2 are KGHDR and SFDVKD. The sample holds one count of this clone. Produced via immunoSEQ multiplex PCR; TCRdb's table is partial and in-frame only. The sample yields 270,000 or so clones, roughly 90% seen once. This chain links TRBV24-1 with TRBJ2-3; maybe TRBD1 (5 bases). The TCR comes from a woman between 40 and 55 years old with acute COVID-19. Sequencing input: PBMCs or T cells enriched from blood (not recorded which). Here the CDR3 DNA reads TGTGCCACCAGTGACAGGGTTAGCACAGATACGCAGTATTTT. Amino acids: CATSDRVSTDTQYF.